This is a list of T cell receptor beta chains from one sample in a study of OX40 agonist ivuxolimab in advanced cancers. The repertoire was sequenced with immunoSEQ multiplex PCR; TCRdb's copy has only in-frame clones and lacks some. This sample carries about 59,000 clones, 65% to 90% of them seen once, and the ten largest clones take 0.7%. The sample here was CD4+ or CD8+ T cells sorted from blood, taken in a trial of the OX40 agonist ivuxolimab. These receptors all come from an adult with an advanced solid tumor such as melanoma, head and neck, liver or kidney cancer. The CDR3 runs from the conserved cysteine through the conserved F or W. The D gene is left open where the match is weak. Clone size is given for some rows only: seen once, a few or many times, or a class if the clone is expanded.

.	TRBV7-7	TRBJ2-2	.	CASSNLGGVSTGELFF	TGTGCCAGCAGTAATCTGGGGGGCGTGAGCACCGGGGAGCTGTTTTTT
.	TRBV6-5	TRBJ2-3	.	CASSYLLDTQYF	TGTGCCAGCAGTTACCTCCTGGATACGCAGTATTTT
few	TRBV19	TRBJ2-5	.	CASGEQKGETQYF	TGTGCCAGTGGCGAACAGAAGGGCGAGACCCAGTACTTC
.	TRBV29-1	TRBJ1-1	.	CSVKPTGGRNTEAFF	TGCAGCGTCAAACCCACCGGCGGGCGGAACACTGAAGCTTTCTTT
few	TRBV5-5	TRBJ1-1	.	CASRGVQTGFEAFF	TGTGCCAGCAGGGGGGTGCAAACAGGGTTTGAAGCTTTCTTT
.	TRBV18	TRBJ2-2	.	CASSSTSVVGELFF	TGTGCCAGCTCATCCACCTCGGTGGTTGGGGAGCTGTTTTTT
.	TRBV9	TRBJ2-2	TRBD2	CASSVASGGAGELFF	TGTGCCAGCAGCGTAGCTAGCGGGGGGGCCGGGGAGCTGTTTTTT
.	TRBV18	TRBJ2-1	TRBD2	CASSPGGGTYNEQFF	TGTGCCAGCTCACCCGGGGGGGGTACCTACAATGAGCAGTTCTTC
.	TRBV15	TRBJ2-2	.	CATSRVLRGTGELFF	TGTGCCACCAGCAGAGTTTTGCGGGGTACCGGGGAGCTGTTTTTT
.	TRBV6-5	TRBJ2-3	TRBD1	CASSARTGEDTQYF	TGTGCCAGCAGCGCGCGGACAGGGGAAGATACGCAGTATTTT
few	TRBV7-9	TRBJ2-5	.	CASSEKTVNYQETQYF	TGTGCCAGCAGCGAGAAGACAGTCAATTACCAAGAGACCCAGTACTTC
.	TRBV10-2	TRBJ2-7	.	CASSPNYEQYF	TGCGCCAGCAGTCCGAATTACGAGCAGTACTTC
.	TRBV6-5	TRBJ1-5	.	CASSYLGNQPQHF	TGTGCCAGCAGTTACCTGGGGAATCAGCCCCAGCATTTT
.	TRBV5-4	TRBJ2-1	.	CASSLEVRGANEQFF	TGTGCCAGCAGCTTAGAGGTCCGAGGGGCCAATGAGCAGTTCTTC
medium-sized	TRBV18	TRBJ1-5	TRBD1	CASSPGTGGFSNQPQHF	TGTGCCAGCTCACCAGGGACAGGGGGGTTTAGCAATCAGCCCCAGCATTTT
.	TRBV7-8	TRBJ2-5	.	CASSLDPYQETQYF	TGTGCCAGCAGCTTAGATCCGTACCAAGAGACCCAGTACTTC
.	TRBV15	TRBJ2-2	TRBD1	CATSNRGQLNTGELFF	TGTGCCACCAGCAACAGGGGACAGCTAAACACCGGGGAGCTGTTTTTT
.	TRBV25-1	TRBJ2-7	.	CASRSQGPLYEQYF	TGTGCCAGCAGATCACAGGGACCTCTGTACGAGCAGTACTTC
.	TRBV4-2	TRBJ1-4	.	CASSLRENEKLFF	TGTGCCAGCAGCCTACGGGAAAATGAAAAACTGTTTTTT
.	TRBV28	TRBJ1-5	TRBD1	CASSLGGRGRGQPQHF	TGTGCCAGCAGTTTAGGGGGGAGGGGGCGCGGACAGCCCCAGCATTTT
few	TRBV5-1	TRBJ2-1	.	CASSGGVRDGNEQFF	TGCGCCAGCAGCGGTGGGGTCCGGGACGGTAATGAGCAGTTCTTC
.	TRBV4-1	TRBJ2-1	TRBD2	CASSPQLAGDNEQFF	TGCGCCAGCAGCCCCCAACTAGCGGGGGACAATGAGCAGTTCTTC
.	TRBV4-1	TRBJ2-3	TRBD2	CASSPTGGAGTDTQYF	TGCGCCAGCAGCCCAACGGGGGGGGCGGGCACAGATACGCAGTATTTT
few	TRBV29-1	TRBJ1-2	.	CSVDMDGYTF	TGCAGCGTTGATATGGATGGCTACACCTTC
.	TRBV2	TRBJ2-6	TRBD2	CARSSGSLAANVLTF	TGTGCCAGATCTAGCGGGAGTCTGGCGGCCAACGTCCTGACTTTC
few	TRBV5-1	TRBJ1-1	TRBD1	CASSLLGQALTEAFF	TGCGCCAGCAGCCTGCTGGGACAGGCTCTTACTGAAGCTTTCTTT
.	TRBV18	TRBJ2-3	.	CASSPTPSTDTQYF	TGTGCCAGCTCACCGACACCTAGCACAGATACGCAGTATTTT
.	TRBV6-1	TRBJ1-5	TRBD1	CASSQQGYNQPQHF	TGTGCCAGCAGTCAACAGGGGTACAATCAGCCCCAGCATTTT
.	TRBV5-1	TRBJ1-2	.	CASSGTMGIARGYTF	TGCGCCAGCAGCGGTACTATGGGAATTGCGCGAGGCTACACCTTC
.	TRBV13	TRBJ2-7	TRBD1	CASSEGQGAGEQYF	TGTGCCAGCAGCGAGGGACAGGGGGCGGGGGAGCAGTACTTC
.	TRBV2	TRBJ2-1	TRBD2	CASSRTSSLGNEQFF	TGTGCCAGCAGTCGGACTAGCTCCCTGGGGAATGAGCAGTTCTTC